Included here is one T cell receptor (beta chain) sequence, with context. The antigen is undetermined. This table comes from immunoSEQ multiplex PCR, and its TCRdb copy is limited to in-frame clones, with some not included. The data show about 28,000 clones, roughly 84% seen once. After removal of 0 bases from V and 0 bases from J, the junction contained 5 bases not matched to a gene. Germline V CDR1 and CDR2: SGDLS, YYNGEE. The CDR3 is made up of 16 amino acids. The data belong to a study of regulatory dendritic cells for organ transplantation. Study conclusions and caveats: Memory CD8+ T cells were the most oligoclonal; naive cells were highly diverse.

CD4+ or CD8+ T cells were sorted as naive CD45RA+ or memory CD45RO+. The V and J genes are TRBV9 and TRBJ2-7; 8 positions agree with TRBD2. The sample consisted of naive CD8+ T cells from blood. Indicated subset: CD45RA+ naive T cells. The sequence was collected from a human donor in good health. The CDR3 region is CASSVEGGGSSYEQYF. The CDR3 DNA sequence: TGTGCCAGCAGCGTAGAAGGCGGGGGGAGCTCCTACGAGCAGTACTTC.